Detailed here is one T cell receptor (beta chain). The target antigen is unknown. One end of the junction varies from germline; a read error may be responsible. Germline V gene data show CDR1 as SSHAT and CDR2 as FNYEAQ (reference sequence). The CDR3 has 15 amino acids. TCR alpha and TCR beta cDNA libraries carrying sample barcodes and UMIs came from 5'RACE with constant-segment primers. Each CDR3 protein gets one entry after TCRdb re-called the 5' RACE reads with MiXCR. The sample has a few hundred thousand distinct CDR3 sequences, approximately 15% seen once. The sample belongs to a study of T-cell memory formation after mild COVID-19. Whole-study findings and limits: Some clones that responded turned up in pre-infection memory, which suggests that cross-reactive memory joined in. Clones contracting over day 15 to 85 were CD4/CD8 balanced, with later expanders leaning CD4+. Clones which contracted sat mainly in CM and EM if CD4+, and in EMRA if CD8+.

The receptor comes from a man aged 18 to 30 who had mild COVID-19 (a few samples of this study predate the infection). Cell type and time point are not known. The V call is TRBV7-7, the J call TRBJ2-5, with TRBD2 identical over 8 bases. The sequencing sample was made of PBMCs or a T cell subset sorted from them (not recorded which). As DNA, the CDR3 is TGTGCTAGCAGCTTAGCTAGCGGGTCACAAGAGACCCAGTACTTC. Translating gives CASSLASGSQETQYF.